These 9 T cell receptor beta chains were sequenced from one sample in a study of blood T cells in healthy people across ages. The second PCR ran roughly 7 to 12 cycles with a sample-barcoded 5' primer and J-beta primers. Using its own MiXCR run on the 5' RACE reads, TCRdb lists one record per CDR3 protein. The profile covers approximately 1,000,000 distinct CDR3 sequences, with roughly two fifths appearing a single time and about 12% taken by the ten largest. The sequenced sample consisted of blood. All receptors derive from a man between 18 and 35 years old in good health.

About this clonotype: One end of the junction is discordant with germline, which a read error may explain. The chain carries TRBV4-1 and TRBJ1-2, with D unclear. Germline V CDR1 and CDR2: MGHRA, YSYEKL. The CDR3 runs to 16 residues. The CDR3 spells CDSSQDMYGSNYGYTF. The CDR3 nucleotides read TGCGACAGCAGCCAAGATATGTACGGCAGTAACTATGGCTACACCTTC.

The CDR3 nucleotides are TGTGCCAGCAGCTTAGATGGGACATCGAACACCGGGGAGCTGTTTTTT. Its translation: CASSLDGTSNTGELFF. The gene calls are TRBV7-9 and TRBJ2-2; D is possibly TRBD1 (6 bases). The V end was cut by 1 base, the J end by 0 bases, with 9 bases between. CDR1 is SEHNR, CDR2 FQNEAQ, per germline (reference sequence). CDR3 length equals 16 residues.

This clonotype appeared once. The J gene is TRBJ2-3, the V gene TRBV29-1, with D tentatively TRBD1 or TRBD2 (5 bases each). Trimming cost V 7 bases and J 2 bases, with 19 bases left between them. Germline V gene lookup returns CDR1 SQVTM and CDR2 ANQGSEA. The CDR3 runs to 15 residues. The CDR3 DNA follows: TGCAGCGCTCAAGGAGGAACAGGATTCACAGATACGCAGTATTTT. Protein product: CSAQGGTGFTDTQYF.

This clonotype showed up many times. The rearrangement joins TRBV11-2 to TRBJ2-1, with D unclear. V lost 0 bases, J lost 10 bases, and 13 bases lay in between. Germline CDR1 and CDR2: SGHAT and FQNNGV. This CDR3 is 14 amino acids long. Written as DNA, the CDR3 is TGTGCCAGCAGCTTAGATCGATTTACTCAGGAGCAGTTCTTC. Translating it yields CASSLDRFTQEQFF.

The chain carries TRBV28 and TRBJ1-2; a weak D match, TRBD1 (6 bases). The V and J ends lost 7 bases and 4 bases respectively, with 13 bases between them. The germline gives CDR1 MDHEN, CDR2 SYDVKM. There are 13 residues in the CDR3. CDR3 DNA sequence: TGTGCCAGCACTTTCAGGGGTCTCTATGGCTACACCTTC. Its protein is CASTFRGLYGYTF.

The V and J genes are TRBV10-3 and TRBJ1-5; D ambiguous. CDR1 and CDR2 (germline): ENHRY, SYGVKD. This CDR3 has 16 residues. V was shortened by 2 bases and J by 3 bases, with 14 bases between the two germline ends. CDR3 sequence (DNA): TGTGCCATCAGTGAGCCAGGAGGGCAGCCCAATCAGCCCCAGCATTTT. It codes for CAISEPGGQPNQPQHF.

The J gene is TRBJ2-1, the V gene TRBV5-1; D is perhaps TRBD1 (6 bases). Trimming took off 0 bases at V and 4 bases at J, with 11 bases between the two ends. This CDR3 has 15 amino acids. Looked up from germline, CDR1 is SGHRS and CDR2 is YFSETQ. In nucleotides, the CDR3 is TGCGCCAGCAGCTTGGGGGGGCCTGGGTACAATGAGCAGTTCTTC. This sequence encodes CASSLGGPGYNEQFF. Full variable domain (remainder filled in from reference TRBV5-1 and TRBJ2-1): KAGVTQTPRYLIKTRGQQVTLSCSPISGHRSVSWYQQTPGQGLQFLFEYFSETQRNKGNFPGRFSGRQFSNSRSEMNVSTLELGDSALYLCASSLGGPGYNEQFFGPGTRLTVL.

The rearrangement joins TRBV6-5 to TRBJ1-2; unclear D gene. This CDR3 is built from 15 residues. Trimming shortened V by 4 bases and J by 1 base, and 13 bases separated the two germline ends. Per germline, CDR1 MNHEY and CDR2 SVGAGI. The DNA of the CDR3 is TGTGCCAGCAGTTCATCGGCGGGGATTAACTATGGCTACACCTTC. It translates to CASSSSAGINYGYTF.

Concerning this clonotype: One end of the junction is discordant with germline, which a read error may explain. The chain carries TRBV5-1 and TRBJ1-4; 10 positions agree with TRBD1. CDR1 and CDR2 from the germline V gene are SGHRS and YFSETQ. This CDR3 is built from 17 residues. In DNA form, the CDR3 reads TGCGCCGGCAGCCCGGACAGGGGGACTTCCTTTAATGAAAAACTGTTTTTT. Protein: CAGSPDRGTSFNEKLFF.